This record looks at one TCR beta chain sequence and its context. Its antigen specificity is not known. The input lacks base qualities; no much larger clone sits a single base away. The sample comes from a study of patients and donors after allogeneic stem cell transplantation (dated by TCRdb to about 2020). The library was generated by RT-PCR. TCRdb names NextSeq 550 as the instrument used. TCRdb trimmed the raw reads at Q25, called clones with MiXCR and kept productive beta chains. For every CDR3 protein sequence, its rows merge into one entry that carries the most common genes and DNA. A total of 390,000 or so distinct CDR3 sequences appear in this sample, 15% to 20% of them only once. 7% to 7.5% of the sample rests with the top ten. Its CDR3 holds 17 amino acids, cysteine through phenylalanine. The sequence is cut down to CDR3 DNA, 51 bases in frame from base 1.

The rearrangement combines TRBV21-1 with TRBJ1-1; TRBD1, the table's D call, lacks a check against the DNA. TRBV21-1 is tagged as a pseudogene. The clonotype was recovered from a human donor who was either an allogeneic HSCT recipient or a stem cell or donor lymphocyte infusion donor (not recorded which). It is not recorded whose cells these are; they may come from a transplant donor. Sequenced material: blood, either unsorted or a sorted T cell fraction (not recorded which). The CDR3 protein: CASSKPPIQGAYTEAFF. DNA sequence: TGTGCCAGCAGCAAACCCCCTATCCAGGGGGCCTACACTGAAGCTTTCTTT.